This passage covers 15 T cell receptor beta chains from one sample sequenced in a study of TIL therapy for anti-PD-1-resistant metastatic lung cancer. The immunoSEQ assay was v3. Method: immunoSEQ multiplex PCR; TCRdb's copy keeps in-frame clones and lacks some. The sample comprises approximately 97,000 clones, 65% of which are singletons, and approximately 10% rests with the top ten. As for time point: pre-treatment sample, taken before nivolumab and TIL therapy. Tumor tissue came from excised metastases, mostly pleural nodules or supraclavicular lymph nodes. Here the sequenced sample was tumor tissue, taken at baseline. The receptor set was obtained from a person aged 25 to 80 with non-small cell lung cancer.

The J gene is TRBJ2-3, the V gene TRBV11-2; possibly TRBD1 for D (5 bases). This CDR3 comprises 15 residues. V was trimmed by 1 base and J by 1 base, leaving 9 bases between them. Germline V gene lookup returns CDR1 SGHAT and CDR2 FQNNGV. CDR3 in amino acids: CASSLGQPRTDTQYF. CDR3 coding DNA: TGTGCCAGCAGCTTAGGACAGCCCCGCACAGATACGCAGTATTTT.

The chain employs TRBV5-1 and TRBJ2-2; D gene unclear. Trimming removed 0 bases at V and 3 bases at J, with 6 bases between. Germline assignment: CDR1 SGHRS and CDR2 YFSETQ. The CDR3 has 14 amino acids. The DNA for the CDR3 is TGCGCCAGCAGCTTGGGTCTATACACCGGGGAGCTGTTTTTT. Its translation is CASSLGLYTGELFF.

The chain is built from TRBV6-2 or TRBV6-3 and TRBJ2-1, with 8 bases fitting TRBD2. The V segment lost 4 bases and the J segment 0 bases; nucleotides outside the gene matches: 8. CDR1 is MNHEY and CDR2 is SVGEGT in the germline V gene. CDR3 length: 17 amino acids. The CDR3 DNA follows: TGTGCCAGCAGTTTGAGCGGGACTAGGAGCTCCTACAATGAGCAGTTCTTC. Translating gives CASSLSGTRSSYNEQFF.

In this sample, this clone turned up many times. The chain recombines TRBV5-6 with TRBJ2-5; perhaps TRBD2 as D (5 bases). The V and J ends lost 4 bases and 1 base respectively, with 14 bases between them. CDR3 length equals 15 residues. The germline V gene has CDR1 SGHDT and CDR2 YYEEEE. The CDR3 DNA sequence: TGTGCCAGCAGCGGAGGAAACTATTTCCAAGAGACCCAGTACTTC. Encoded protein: CASSGGNYFQETQYF.

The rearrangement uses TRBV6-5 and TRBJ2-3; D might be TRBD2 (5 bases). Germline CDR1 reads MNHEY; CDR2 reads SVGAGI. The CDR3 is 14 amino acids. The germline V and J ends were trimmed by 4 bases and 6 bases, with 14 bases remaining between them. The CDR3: CASSFGLGPDTQYF. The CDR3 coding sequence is TGTGCCAGCAGTTTTGGACTCGGGCCCGATACGCAGTATTTT.

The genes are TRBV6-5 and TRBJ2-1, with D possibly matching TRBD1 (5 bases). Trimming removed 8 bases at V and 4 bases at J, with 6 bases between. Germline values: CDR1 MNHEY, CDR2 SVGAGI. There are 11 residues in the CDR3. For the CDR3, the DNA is TGTGCCAGCCACAGGTACAATGAGCAGTTCTTC. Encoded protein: CASHRYNEQFF.

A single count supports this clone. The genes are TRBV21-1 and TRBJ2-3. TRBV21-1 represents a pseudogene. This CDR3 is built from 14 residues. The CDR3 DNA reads TGTGCCAGCAGCAAAGCTAGGAGCACAGATACGCAGTATTTT. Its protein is CASSKARSTDTQYF.

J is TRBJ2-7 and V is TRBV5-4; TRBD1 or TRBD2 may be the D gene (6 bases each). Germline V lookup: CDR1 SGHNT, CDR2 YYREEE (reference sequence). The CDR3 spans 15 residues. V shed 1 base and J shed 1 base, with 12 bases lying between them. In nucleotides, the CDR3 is TGTGCCAGCAGCTTGCCACAGGGACTTTCCTACGAGCAGTACTTC. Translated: CASSLPQGLSYEQYF.

This CDR3 reads CASSQSGQGNGYTF. The CDR3 DNA reads as TGTGCCAGCAGCCAATCGGGACAGGGGAATGGCTACACCTTC. The genes are TRBV16 and TRBJ1-2; 10 bases agree with TRBD1. CDR1 KGHSY and CDR2 FQNENV come from the germline V gene. V was clipped by 0 bases and J by 6 bases; unmatched bases: 1. This CDR3 comprises 14 residues. Full variable domain (rest looked up from reference TRBV16 and TRBJ1-2): GEEVAQTPKHLVRGEGQKAKLYCAPIKGHSYVFWYQQVLKNEFKFLISFQNENVFDETGMPKERFSAKCLPNSPCSLEIQATKLEDSAVYFCASSQSGQGNGYTFGSGTRLTVV.

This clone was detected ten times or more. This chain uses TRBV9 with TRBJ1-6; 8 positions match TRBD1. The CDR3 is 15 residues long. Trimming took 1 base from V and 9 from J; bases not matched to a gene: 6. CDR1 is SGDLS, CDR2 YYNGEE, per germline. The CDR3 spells CASSVSGQGGSPLHF. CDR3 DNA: TGTGCCAGCAGCGTATCAGGACAGGGCGGTTCACCCCTCCACTTT.

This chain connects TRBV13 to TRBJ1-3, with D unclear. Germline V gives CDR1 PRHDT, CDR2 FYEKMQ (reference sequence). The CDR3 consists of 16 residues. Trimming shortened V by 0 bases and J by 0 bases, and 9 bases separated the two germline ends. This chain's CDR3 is CASSLGAGNSGNTIYF. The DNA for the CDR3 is TGTGCCAGCAGCTTAGGCGCGGGGAACTCTGGAAACACCATATATTTT.

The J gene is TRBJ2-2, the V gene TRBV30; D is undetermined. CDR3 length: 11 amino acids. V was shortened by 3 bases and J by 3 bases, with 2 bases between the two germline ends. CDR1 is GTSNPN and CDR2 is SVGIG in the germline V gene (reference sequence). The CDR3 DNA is TGTGCCTGGAGGTACACCGGGGAGCTGTTTTTT. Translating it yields CAWRYTGELFF.

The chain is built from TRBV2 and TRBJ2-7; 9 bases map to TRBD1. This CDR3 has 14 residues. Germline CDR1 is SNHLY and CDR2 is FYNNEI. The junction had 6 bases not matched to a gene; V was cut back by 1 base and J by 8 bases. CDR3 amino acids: CASSEGTGAFKQYF. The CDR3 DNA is TGTGCCAGCAGTGAAGGGACAGGGGCTTTCAAGCAGTACTTC.

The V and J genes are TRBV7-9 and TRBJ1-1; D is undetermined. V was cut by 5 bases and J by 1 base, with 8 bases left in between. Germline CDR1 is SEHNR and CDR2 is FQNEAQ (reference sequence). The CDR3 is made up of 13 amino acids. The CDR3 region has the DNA TGTGCCAGCAGCGAAAGAGGGAACACTGAAGCTTTCTTT. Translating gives CASSERGNTEAFF.

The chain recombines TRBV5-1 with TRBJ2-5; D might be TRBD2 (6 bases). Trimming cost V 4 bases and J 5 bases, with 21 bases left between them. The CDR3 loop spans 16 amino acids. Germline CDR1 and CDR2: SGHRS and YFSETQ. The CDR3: CASSGAGPPISETQYF. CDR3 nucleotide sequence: TGCGCCAGCAGCGGTGCGGGGCCCCCCATCAGTGAGACCCAGTACTTC.